Listed here are 2 T cell receptor beta chains from one sample, sequenced in a study of cytomegalovirus exposure and HLA in healthy donors. The PCR had 60 Vbeta and 13 Jbeta primers. Using immunoSEQ multiplex PCR, the repertoire was profiled, and TCRdb retains in-frame clones only, with some absent. The table has about 140,000 clones, over 70% seen once; the top ten hold less than 3.5%. Specimen: PBMCs. Receptor source: a male donor in good health and CMV-seronegative.

This clone was seen a few times. This chain uses TRBV5-6 with TRBJ1-1; D unclear. Trimming stripped 0 bases from V and 0 bases from J, with 9 bases between. The germline gives CDR1 SGHDT, CDR2 YYEEEE. This CDR3 spans 15 amino acids. The CDR3 DNA reads as TGTGCCAGCAGCTTGGCCGGGGAACTGAACACTGAAGCTTTCTTT. Its translation: CASSLAGELNTEAFF.

This rearrangement joins TRBV18 to TRBJ1-1; a weak D match, TRBD1 (6 bases). The CDR3 runs 14 residues. V was pared by 2 bases and J by 1 base, with 8 bases between. Germline V CDR1 and CDR2: KGHSH, LQKENI. The CDR3 region has the DNA TGTGCCAGCTCACCATGGGACAAGAACACTGAAGCTTTCTTT. Its translation is CASSPWDKNTEAFF.